Included here is one T cell receptor (beta chain) sequence, with context. Its matching antigen is unknown. TCRdb redid the calling of the reads with MiXCR, one entry per CDR3 protein. The sample consists of approximately 34,000 distinct CDR3 sequences, roughly 54% of them appearing once. This entry comes from a study of T cell repertoires in cytomegalovirus infection. Turning to the study itself: HLA-B-restricted CMV epitopes that are well studied were used alongside recently identified HLA-C-restricted ones. From public TCR beta signatures came an indication of both CMV infection and matching HLA type. General study findings and limits: Identification of carriers of CMV plus the relevant HLA was achieved through cumulative public TCR beta family frequency.

Deletions cut 4 bases from V and 6 bases from J, with 10 bases between. The CDR3 runs 12 residues. Germline-derived CDR1 and CDR2 are SEHNR and FQNEAQ (reference sequence). This specimen consisted of CD8+ T cells from cultured PBMCs, obtained from culture after CMV antigen stimulation. This TCR was recovered from a human donor in good health (CMV status not recorded). Some clones in this sample may be carry-over from other donors' samples. The rearrangement uses TRBV7-9 and TRBJ2-7; TRBD1 might be the D (6 bases). The CDR3 sequence: CASSSAGAEQYF. The CDR3 DNA reads TGTGCCAGCAGCTCAGCAGGGGCCGAGCAGTACTTC.